The subject of this entry is one TCR beta chain. In the source study's methods: Amplifying reference gene primers gave estimates of nucleated cell counts. Profiled with immunoSEQ multiplex PCR; TCRdb holds only in-frame clones, not every one. The V and J calls and the clone size are those of that table, but D and trimming were determined from the DNA. The sample holds approximately 200,000 clones; 85% to 90% are singletons and the top ten take about 4.5%. These data belong to a study of blood T cell repertoires in COVID-19. As for the study in general: Samples representing acute and convalescent COVID-19 were sourced from the United States, Italy and Spain. PBMCs, B-cell-depleted T cells, or T cells were the source of the cDNA or gDNA that made up the material.

What was sequenced was peripheral blood. The receptor was isolated from a man aged 50 to 59 with acute or convalescent COVID-19.

In nucleotides, the CDR3 is TGTGCCAGCAGCGTAGGGGTAGGGGGTAACATTCAGTACTTC. Amino acid sequence: CASSVGVGGNIQYF. V is TRBV9 and J is TRBJ2-4, with a possible D match to TRBD1 (6 bases). V was trimmed by 0 bases and J by 7 bases, leaving 11 bases between them. Germline V gives CDR1 SGDLS, CDR2 YYNGEE. The CDR3 has 14 residues.